The subject of this entry is one TCR beta chain. This sample stems from a study of blood T cell repertoires in COVID-19. The germline V gene has CDR1 SGHVS and CDR2 FNYEAQ. This CDR3 has 14 residues. V lost 5 bases and J lost 3, with 10 bases in between. The assay was immunoSEQ multiplex PCR, and TCRdb's table has in-frame clones only and misses some. The sample lists 30,000 to 35,000 clones; about 90% were seen once. The rearrangement links TRBV7-6 to TRBJ2-2; D remains unclear. The sequence derives from a man aged 55 to 70 with active COVID-19. Sequencing used peripheral blood. The CDR3 protein is CASSPRYDTGELFF. As DNA, the CDR3 is TGTGCCAGCAGCCCCAGGTACGACACCGGGGAGCTGTTTTTT. Based on the CDR3 plus reference TRBV7-6 and TRBJ2-2, the full variable domain is GAGVSQSPRYKVTKRGQDVALRCDPISGHVSLYWYRQALGQGPEFLTYFNYEAQQDKSGLPNDRFSAERPEGSISTLTIQRTEQRDSAMYRCASSPRYDTGELFFGEGSRLTVL.